This T cell receptor (beta chain) was identified in a study of blood T cells in healthy people across ages. Findings and caveats of the study: There were more naive CD4+ cells and higher diversity in long-lived donors than in aged donors. Diversity estimated from one million T cells was considered an underestimate.

Next came a second PCR, run for about 6 to 11 cycles, which used a sample-barcoded 5' primer along with a J-beta primer mix. Each cDNA molecule was tagged by a template-switch adaptor with 12 random nucleotides. One entry per CDR3 protein, called by TCRdb with MiXCR from the 5' RACE reads. The data show around 1,000,000 distinct CDR3 sequences, around 25% seen once. As concerns this clonotype: Its specificity is unknown.

V lost 5 bases, J lost 8 bases, and 14 bases stayed unmatched. This CDR3 has 16 residues. The data were also submitted as part of a second study, on T cells of mothers and their children.

The V gene is TRBV12-3 or TRBV12-4, the J gene TRBJ1-2; 10 positions agree with TRBD1. Source material: blood. The receptor was isolated from a girl aged 2 to 9 in good health. The CDR3 loop is CASSPAGGQGMGGYTF. The CDR3 DNA is TGTGCCAGCAGTCCCGCGGGGGGACAGGGGATGGGAGGCTACACCTTC.